This T cell receptor (beta chain) was sequenced in a study of blood T cells in healthy people across ages. The CDR3 extends over 13 amino acids. Germline CDR1 reads DFQATT; CDR2 reads SNEGSKA (reference sequence). Trimming cost V 1 base and J 4 bases, with 11 bases left between them. A second PCR of 7 to 11 cycles used a sample-barcoded 5' primer and a J-beta primer mix. Using its own MiXCR run on the 5' RACE reads, TCRdb lists one record per CDR3 protein. Altogether around 670,000 distinct CDR3 sequences are present, about 30% being singletons, with the ten largest covering approximately 14%. For this clonotype: The antigen is undetermined.

Study-level findings and limits: The diversity estimates, figures obtained from one million T cells, were considered underestimates.

The sample taken for sequencing was blood. The source of this sequence is a woman over 75 in good health. The chain is built from TRBV20-1 and TRBJ2-7, with D tentatively TRBD1 (7 bases). DNA for the CDR3: TGCAGTGCTAGAGGCGGGACAGAATACGAGCAGTACTTC. Translation: CSARGGTEYEQYF.